This passage covers 9 T cell receptor beta chains from one sample sequenced in a study of long-term antiretroviral therapy in people with HIV. Runs used v3.0 of the immunoSEQ assay and were done at survey level. Only in-frame clones appear in the TCRdb table, and some are missing; sequencing was by immunoSEQ multiplex PCR. Of 13,000 to 15,000 clones listed, over 80% are singletons. Sequencing was performed on unsorted PBMCs, taken 1.8 years before starting antiretroviral therapy. These receptors originate from a middle-aged woman with HIV.

The chain couples TRBV2 to TRBJ2-7; 8 positions match TRBD1. This CDR3 has 14 amino acids. Looked up from germline, CDR1 is SNHLY and CDR2 is FYNNEI. V lost 8 bases to trimming and J lost 1 base; unmatched junction nucleotides: 7. CDR3 in amino acids: CASGGTGTSYEQYF. The DNA of the CDR3 is TGTGCCAGCGGAGGGACAGGAACTTCCTACGAGCAGTACTTC.

The chain joins TRBV7-2 to TRBJ2-7; weak D call: TRBD2 (7 bases). The ends were cut back, 11 bases at V and 4 bases at J, with 15 bases in the middle. CDR1 SGHTA and CDR2 FQGNSA come from the germline V gene. This CDR3 spans 12 amino acids. The CDR3 sequence: CASRGGTYEQYF. The CDR3 DNA is TGTGCCTCGAGGGGGGGCACTTACGAGCAGTACTTC.

The chain carries TRBV10-3 and TRBJ1-2, with a possible D match to TRBD1 (6 bases). The germline gives CDR1 ENHRY, CDR2 SYGVKD. Trimming left V 0 bases short and J 3 bases short, with 11 bases between. The CDR3 is 15 amino acids. The CDR3 protein is CAISESKGGYYGYTF. In nucleotides, the CDR3 is TGTGCCATCAGTGAGTCGAAAGGGGGGTACTATGGCTACACCTTC.

This clone was detected once. J is TRBJ2-7 and V is TRBV7-9; D not resolved. Trimming took 0 bases from V and 3 from J, leaving 6 bases between them. The CDR3 sequence is 13 residues long. Germline-derived CDR1 and CDR2 are SEHNR and FQNEAQ (reference sequence). CDR3 DNA sequence: TGTGCCAGCAGCTTAGCGGGCATCTACGAGCAGTACTTC. Translation: CASSLAGIYEQYF.

The V and J genes are TRBV7-9 and TRBJ2-7; the match to TRBD2 covers 10 bases. After removal of 4 bases from V and 2 bases from J, the junction contained 5 bases not matched to a gene. Germline V CDR1 and CDR2: SEHNR, FQNEAQ (reference sequence). There are 15 residues in the CDR3. The CDR3 reads CASSYPAGGTYEQYF. For the CDR3, the DNA is TGTGCCAGCAGCTACCCAGCGGGGGGGACCTACGAGCAGTACTTC.

The chain has TRBV7-8 and TRBJ2-2; 8 nucleotides line up with TRBD1. V trimming: 1 base; J trimming: 6 bases; junction bases outside the gene matches: 7. CDR1 and CDR2 (germline): SGHVS, FQNEAQ. This CDR3 contains 16 residues. The CDR3 spells CASSLGVTGVPGELFF. CDR3 in DNA: TGTGCCAGCAGCTTAGGGGTGACAGGGGTCCCCGGGGAGCTGTTTTTT.

The rearrangement uses TRBV4-1 and TRBJ1-5, with 7 bases fitting TRBD1. Germline lookup yields CDR1 MGHRA and CDR2 YSYEKL. The trim removed 1 base at V and 4 bases at J, leaving 7 bases unmatched. The length of the CDR3 is 16 residues. CDR3 residues: CASSQGQGPRNQPQHF. In DNA, the CDR3 is TGCGCCAGCAGCCAAGGACAGGGTCCTCGAAATCAGCCCCAGCATTTT.

This clone was seen more than once but under ten times. V usage is TRBV6-1 and J usage is TRBJ1-2; perhaps TRBD1 as D (6 bases). CDR3 size: 14 residues. Looked up from germline, CDR1 is MNHNS and CDR2 is SASEGT. Deletions cut 3 bases from V and 4 bases from J, with 12 bases between. Here the CDR3 reads CASSDRGRLYGYTF. The CDR3 nucleotides are TGTGCCAGCAGTGACAGGGGCCGTCTCTATGGCTACACCTTC.

CDR3 bases: TGTGCCAGCAGCTTGGCCCCCGGGAGCGGCACCGGGGAGCTGTTTTTT. Protein: CASSLAPGSGTGELFF. The V and J genes are TRBV5-4 and TRBJ2-2, with D possibly matching TRBD2 (6 bases). The CDR3 sequence is 16 residues long. Trimming pared 0 bases from V and 4 bases from J, leaving 13 bases between. Germline CDR1 is SGHNT and CDR2 is YYREEE (reference sequence).